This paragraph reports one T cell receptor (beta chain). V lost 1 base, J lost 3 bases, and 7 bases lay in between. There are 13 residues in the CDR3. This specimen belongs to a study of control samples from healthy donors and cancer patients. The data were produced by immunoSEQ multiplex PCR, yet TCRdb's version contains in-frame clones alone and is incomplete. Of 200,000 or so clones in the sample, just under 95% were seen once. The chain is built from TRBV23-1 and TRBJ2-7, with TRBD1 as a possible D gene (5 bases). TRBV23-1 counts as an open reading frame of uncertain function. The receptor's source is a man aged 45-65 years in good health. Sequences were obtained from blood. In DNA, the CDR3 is TGCGCCAGCAGTCAATGGGGCGACTACGAGCAGTACTTC. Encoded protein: CASSQWGDYEQYF.